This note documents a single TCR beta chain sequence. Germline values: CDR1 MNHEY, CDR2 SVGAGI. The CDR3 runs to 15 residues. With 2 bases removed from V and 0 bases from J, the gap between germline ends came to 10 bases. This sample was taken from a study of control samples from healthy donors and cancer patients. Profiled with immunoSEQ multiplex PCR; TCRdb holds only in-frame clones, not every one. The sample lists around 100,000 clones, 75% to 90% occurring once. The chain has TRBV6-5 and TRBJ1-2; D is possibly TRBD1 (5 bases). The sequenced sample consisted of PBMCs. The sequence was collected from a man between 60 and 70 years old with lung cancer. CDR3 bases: TGTGCCAGCAGTTACGACAGCCGATCTAACTATGGCTACACCTTC. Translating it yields CASSYDSRSNYGYTF.